This T cell receptor beta chain came from a study of cytomegalovirus exposure and HLA in healthy donors. At the level of the study: Of the donors genotyped, approximately 430 in all, around 77% fell in the Caucasian-associated ancestry cluster. Study results and limitations: For most TCR sequences rarity was the rule, although some public TCRs occurred in many donors. Across all donors, roughly uniform sequencing depth was an assumption of the presence/absence analyses. In an earlier analysis, in 587 donors, most V segments appeared productive either ~87% or ~30% of the time.

Concerning this clone itself: The antigen remains unidentified.

The CDR3 extends over 14 amino acids. Trimming took 0 bases from V and 2 from J, leaving 8 bases between them. From germline, CDR1 is SGHTS and CDR2 YDEGEE. The PCR made use of 60 Vbeta and 13 Jbeta primers. Sequenced by immunoSEQ multiplex PCR; TCRdb stores in-frame clones only, minus some. The profile shows 160,000 or so clones, 70% to 80% of them singletons. Sample: PBMCs. V and J are TRBV5-8 and TRBJ2-5; no clear D gene. The clonotype was recovered from a woman between 35 and 50 years old in good health and CMV-seronegative. CDR3: CASSLDPVQETQYF. DNA for the CDR3: TGTGCCAGCAGCTTGGATCCGGTACAAGAGACCCAGTACTTC.